The 16 T cell receptor beta chains below were found in one sample sequenced in a study of blood T cell repertoires in COVID-19. The method was immunoSEQ multiplex PCR; TCRdb's version includes in-frame clones alone and lacks a portion of them. The sample has about 300,000 clones; about 85% are singletons. Sequenced: PBMCs or T cells enriched from blood (not recorded which). The receptors shown here come from a woman between 45 and 60 years old who had recovered from COVID-19.

This clone was found once. The V gene is TRBV11-3, the J gene TRBJ2-7; D not certain. This CDR3 comprises 15 residues. The V gene's germline CDR1 is SGHNT and CDR2 YENEEA. The V end was cut by 7 bases, the J end by 5 bases, with 21 bases between. CDR3 nucleotide sequence: TGTGCCAGCACCCTCACGGCTAGTCGAGTCCACGAGCAGTACTTC. Encoded protein: CASTLTASRVHEQYF.

The rearrangement uses TRBV27 and TRBJ2-2; TRBD1 matches at 8 bases. Trimming cost V 7 bases and J 4 bases; bases outside gene matches: 11. The V gene's germline CDR1 is MNHEY and CDR2 SMNVEV (reference sequence). The CDR3 consists of 16 residues. The CDR3 reads CASTRSPGGRTGELFF. CDR3 nucleotides: TGTGCCAGCACCCGATCGCCAGGGGGCCGCACCGGGGAGCTGTTTTTT.

The rearrangement links TRBV6-5 to TRBJ2-5; 7 bases match TRBD2. The CDR3 runs 13 residues. J was trimmed by 1 base and V by 6 bases; bases with no gene match: 2. The V gene's germline CDR1 is MNHEY and CDR2 SVGAGI. CDR3 amino acids: CASRREAQETQYF. CDR3 DNA sequence: TGTGCCAGCAGACGGGAGGCCCAAGAGACCCAGTACTTC.

The gene calls are TRBV30 and TRBJ1-2; maybe TRBD1 (6 bases). CDR3 size: 14 residues. The V end was cut by 0 bases, the J end by 7 bases, with 15 bases between. The germline V gene has CDR1 GTSNPN and CDR2 SVGIG (reference sequence). DNA for the CDR3: TGTGCCTGGAGTGTAACAGGGATAGGGGTTGGCTACACCTTC. This codes for CAWSVTGIGVGYTF.

The J gene is TRBJ2-2, the V gene TRBV7-8, with 11 bases identical to TRBD2. The junction had 4 bases not matched to a gene; V was cut back by 1 base and J by 3 bases. Germline-derived CDR1 and CDR2 are SGHVS and FQNEAQ. This CDR3 has 17 amino acids. In DNA, the CDR3 is TGTGCCAGCAGCTTAGAAAGACTAGCGGGGTACACCGGGGAGCTGTTTTTT. As protein: CASSLERLAGYTGELFF.

V gene TRBV2 combines with J gene TRBJ1-5, with no clear D. Per germline, CDR1 SNHLY and CDR2 FYNNEI. V was cut by 0 bases and J by 3 bases, with 6 bases left in between. The length of the CDR3 is 14 residues. The CDR3 bases are TGTGCCAGCAGTGAAGCGGGCCTCAATCAGCCCCAGCATTTT. This encodes CASSEAGLNQPQHF.

The genes are TRBV29-1 and TRBJ1-5, with 9 bases matching TRBD1. This CDR3 spans 13 amino acids. The ends lost 7 bases at V and 3 bases at J; junction bases unmatched: 4. The germline V gene has CDR1 SQVTM and CDR2 ANQGSEA. The CDR3 reads CSAGQGPNQPQHF. In nucleotides, the CDR3 is TGCAGCGCCGGACAGGGGCCCAATCAGCCCCAGCATTTT.

The V gene is TRBV19, the J gene TRBJ1-6; 8 nucleotides line up with TRBD1. The CDR3 sequence is 15 residues long. The ends lost 3 bases at V and 6 bases at J; junction bases unmatched: 4. Germline values: CDR1 LNHDA, CDR2 SQIVND (reference sequence). CDR3 in DNA: TGTGCCAGTAGTATGGATCAGGGGGCTAATTCACCCCTCCACTTT. This codes for CASSMDQGANSPLHF.

The chain uses TRBV20-1 and TRBJ1-6; no reliable D call. This CDR3 comprises 15 residues. Trimming took off 3 bases at V and 3 bases at J, with 12 bases between the two ends. Germline V gene data show CDR1 as DFQATT and CDR2 as SNEGSKA (reference sequence). CDR3 sequence (DNA): TGCAGTGCTAGTTTCAGGTCCAGCTATAATTCACCCCTCCACTTT. Encoded protein: CSASFRSSYNSPLHF.

The chain combines TRBV3-1 (or the pseudogene TRBV3-2) with TRBJ1-1; D gene uncertain. V lost 3 bases and J 4 bases, leaving 6 bases between the germline ends. The CDR3 is 12 residues long. Germline CDR1 and CDR2: LGHDT and YNNKEL (reference sequence). CDR3 DNA: TGTGCCAGCAGCCAGGGAGCCACTGAAGCTTTCTTT. Translated: CASSQGATEAFF.

The J gene is TRBJ1-2, the V gene TRBV28, with D uncertain. The CDR3 consists of 12 residues. CDR1 MDHEN and CDR2 SYDVKM come from the germline V gene. Trimming took off 8 bases at V and 4 bases at J, with 11 bases between the two ends. As DNA, the CDR3 is TGTGCCAGCCGGATCGGGGTCTATGGCTACACCTTC. As protein: CASRIGVYGYTF.

CDR3 DNA: TGTGCCAGCAGCGAGAGACTAGCGGGGAGGGTAGATACGCAGTATTTT. Amino acids: CASSERLAGRVDTQYF. The chain uses TRBV9 and TRBJ2-3, with 11 bases that match TRBD2. The junction had 8 bases not matched to a gene; V was cut back by 3 bases and J by 5 bases. The CDR3 covers 16 residues. The germline V gene has CDR1 SGDLS and CDR2 YYNGEE.

In its sample, this clone was seen once. The chain has TRBV6-2 or TRBV6-3 and TRBJ1-1; D may be TRBD1 (6 bases). The V gene's germline CDR1 is MNHEY and CDR2 SVGEGT. Deletions cut 2 bases from V and 3 bases from J, with 19 bases between. The CDR3 has 17 amino acids. The CDR3 is CASSYLRGRVADTEAFF. CDR3 nucleotide sequence: TGTGCCAGCAGTTACCTGCGGGGGCGGGTAGCGGACACTGAAGCTTTCTTT.

In this sample, this clone turned up a few times. The V gene is TRBV5-1, the J gene TRBJ1-6; no firm D call. The V gene lost 5 bases and the J gene lost 0 bases, with 12 bases spanning the gap. The CDR3 is 16 residues long. Germline CDR1 is SGHRS and CDR2 is YFSETQ. The CDR3 DNA is TGCGCCAGCAGACCGGGTTCGAACTCCTATAATTCACCCCTCCACTTT. This encodes CASRPGSNSYNSPLHF.

The genes are TRBV15 and TRBJ2-3; D call uncertain. Germline V CDR1 and CDR2: LNHNV, YYDKDF (reference sequence). The CDR3 is made up of 14 amino acids. V was clipped by 0 bases and J by 5 bases, with 9 bases between them. The CDR3 bases are TGTGCCACCAGCAGAGATATAGCAGAAGATACGCAGTATTTT. Amino acid sequence: CATSRDIAEDTQYF.

The rearrangement joins TRBV5-1 to TRBJ2-5, with 7 bases matching TRBD1. V shed 1 base, J shed 5 bases, and the junction held 8 bases outside the gene matches. Per the germline V gene, CDR1 is SGHRS and CDR2 is YFSETQ. There are 15 residues in the CDR3. The CDR3 spells CASSLTGASLETQYF. The DNA of the CDR3 is TGCGCCAGCAGCTTGACAGGGGCTTCGCTTGAGACCCAGTACTTC.